The clone carrying this T cell receptor beta chain was counted many times. Its target is unknown. Sequencing libraries for TCR beta were prepared with iRepertoire HTBI primers and Arm-PCR of CDR3 regions. TCRdb reprocessed the multiplex PCR reads via MiXCR and lists one record per CDR3 protein. The table records 350,000 to 500,000 distinct CDR3 sequences, 13% to 15% of them present only once. The data were obtained in a study of regulatory T cells in long-lasting Graves disease. The study, taken as a whole, reports: There were preferences for TRBV28, TRBJ1-2 and TRBJ2-5 in persistent disease. Persistent patients had more shared public clonotypes (approximately 2,700) than new patients (approximately 920).

This CDR3 has 21 amino acids. Looked up from germline, CDR1 is ENHRY and CDR2 is SYGVKD. V was clipped by 0 bases and J by 5 bases; unmatched bases: 21. Described time point: newly diagnosed GD, antithyroid drugs for less than 3 months. PBMC-extracted RNA yielded the TCR library. Roughly 9.9-milliliter peripheral blood samples went into EDTA tubes. The data were also submitted as part of a second study, on T cells in Graves' hyperthyroidism and ophthalmopathy. That publication notes: The HTBI primer set was used in a first-round RT-PCR of the TCR CDR3.

The TCR sequence derives from a woman between 50 and 59 years old with Graves disease. The rearrangement links TRBV10-3 to TRBJ2-7; 11 bases fit TRBD1. The specimen comprised peripheral blood mononuclear cells (PBMCs), sampled at new diagnosis, from a patient treated with antithyroid drugs. The CDR3 sequence: CAISESRTGGQGTAGLDEQYF. CDR3 bases: TGTGCCATCAGTGAGTCCCGGACAGGGGGCCAAGGGACAGCGGGATTGGACGAGCAGTACTTC.